This is a list of T cell receptor beta chains from one sample in a study of CD8+ T cells in alopecia areata. Repertoires were generated with immunoSEQ multiplex PCR, while TCRdb's copy carries only in-frame clones and drops some. The repertoire includes about 60,000 clones, under 60% of them detected once, and roughly 22% sits in the top ten. The specimen was CD8+ T cells sorted from blood, collected at approximately week 36, from a patient treated with tofacitinib. The source of these receptors is a human donor with alopecia areata. CDR3s include the opening cysteine and the closing phenylalanine or tryptophan. Fields, in order: CDR3 DNA, CDR3 protein, V gene, CDR3 length, J gene, D gene, clone size. D genes are given only for firm matches. Only some rows state a clone size, as once, few, many or a class for expanded clones.

DNA: TGTGCCAGCAGTCCCAGGGCCGTTTACAATGAGCAGTTCTTC
CDR3: CASSPRAVYNEQFF
V: TRBV27
length: 14
J: TRBJ2-1
D: NA
size: NA

DNA: TGTGCCAGCAGCCAAGCTCAAAACACCGGGGAGCTGTTTTTT
CDR3: CASSQAQNTGELFF
V: TRBV14
length: 14
J: TRBJ2-2
D: NA
size: NA

DNA: TGTGCCAGCAGCTTAGAGAACACTGAAGCTTTCTTT
CDR3: CASSLENTEAFF
V: TRBV7-9
length: 12
J: TRBJ1-1
D: NA
size: NA

DNA: TGTGCCAATCGCCGGGATGGGCCCCCGGGCTACACCTTC
CDR3: CANRRDGPPGYTF
V: TRBV6-5
length: 13
J: TRBJ1-2
D: NA
size: few

DNA: TGCAGTGCTAGGAAAGGAGACGGCCAGTACTTC
CDR3: CSARKGDGQYF
V: TRBV20-1
length: 11
J: TRBJ2-5
D: NA
size: NA

DNA: TGCAGCGTTCCGACAGGGGCGTACAATGAGCAGTTCTTC
CDR3: CSVPTGAYNEQFF
V: TRBV29-1
length: 13
J: TRBJ2-1
D: TRBD1
size: NA

DNA: TGCAGCGTTCCGCAACCACTAGCGGGAGTTAGAGGAGAGCAGTTCTTC
CDR3: CSVPQPLAGVRGEQFF
V: TRBV29-1
length: 16
J: TRBJ2-1
D: TRBD2
size: NA

DNA: TGTGCCAGCAGCGCGACGACAGGGATCAATGAGCAGTTCTTC
CDR3: CASSATTGINEQFF
V: TRBV2
length: 14
J: TRBJ2-1
D: TRBD1
size: NA

DNA: TGTGCCAGCAAGCCGTGGGGAGGTGACAATGAGCAGTTCTTC
CDR3: CASKPWGGDNEQFF
V: TRBV6-5
length: 14
J: TRBJ2-1
D: NA
size: many

DNA: TGTGCCTGGAGTCTTGGCCGCGGGCACAATGAGCAGTTCTTC
CDR3: CAWSLGRGHNEQFF
V: TRBV30
length: 14
J: TRBJ2-1
D: NA
size: few

DNA: TGCGCCAGCAGCTTGTTAGGACGGTCTTTGGACGAGCAGTACTTC
CDR3: CASSLLGRSLDEQYF
V: TRBV5-1
length: 15
J: TRBJ2-7
D: NA
size: NA

DNA: TGCGCCAGCAGCCCCCGTCTGACAGGGGACTATGGCTACACCTTC
CDR3: CASSPRLTGDYGYTF
V: TRBV4-1
length: 15
J: TRBJ1-2
D: TRBD1
size: NA

DNA: TGCGCCAGCAGCCAAGTTGGTGTCAATGAGCAGTTCTTC
CDR3: CASSQVGVNEQFF
V: TRBV4-1
length: 13
J: TRBJ2-1
D: NA
size: few

DNA: TGTGCCACCAGCAGAGTTTGGATGGACAGGGGCGTTCCAGGAGAGCAGTACTTC
CDR3: CATSRVWMDRGVPGEQYF
V: TRBV15
length: 18
J: TRBJ2-7
D: TRBD1
size: once

DNA: TGTGCCAGCAGCTTTATTAGCGGGAGGGTCTACGAGCAGTACTTC
CDR3: CASSFISGRVYEQYF
V: TRBV27
length: 15
J: TRBJ2-7
D: TRBD2
size: few

DNA: TGCGCCAGCAGCCAAGGGGTCGAGCGATATACGCAGTATTTT
CDR3: CASSQGVERYTQYF
V: TRBV4-1
length: 14
J: TRBJ2-3
D: NA
size: NA

DNA: TGCGCCAGCTGCCCGACAGGGACAAAAGAGCAGTACTTC
CDR3: CASCPTGTKEQYF
V: TRBV5-1
length: 13
J: TRBJ2-7
D: TRBD1
size: NA

DNA: TGTGCCAGTAGCTCCGGGACAGGAACCTACGAGCAGTACTTC
CDR3: CASSSGTGTYEQYF
V: TRBV19
length: 14
J: TRBJ2-7
D: TRBD1
size: NA

DNA: TGTGCCTGGAGTAGCGGGAGGCTGCTCTACGAGCAGTACTTC
CDR3: CAWSSGRLLYEQYF
V: TRBV30
length: 14
J: TRBJ2-7
D: TRBD2
size: NA

DNA: TGCAGCGTACAAAGCGGGGCAAACTATGGCTACACCTTC
CDR3: CSVQSGANYGYTF
V: TRBV29-1
length: 13
J: TRBJ1-2
D: NA
size: NA

DNA: TGCAGCGTTGTTGGGGGCTCTGAAGCTTTCTTT
CDR3: CSVVGGSEAFF
V: TRBV29-1
length: 11
J: TRBJ1-1
D: NA
size: NA

DNA: TGTGCCAGCAGACTCGGGACAGGGGGATACTATGGCTACACCTTC
CDR3: CASRLGTGGYYGYTF
V: TRBV27
length: 15
J: TRBJ1-2
D: TRBD1
size: NA

DNA: TGTGCCAGCTCCGAGGGACTAGCGACCTACAATGAGCAGTTCTTC
CDR3: CASSEGLATYNEQFF
V: TRBV6-6
length: 15
J: TRBJ2-1
D: TRBD2
size: NA

DNA: TGCGCCAGCAGCCCGTTCAGGGAGCAGGAGACCCAGTACTTC
CDR3: CASSPFREQETQYF
V: TRBV4-1
length: 14
J: TRBJ2-5
D: NA
size: NA

DNA: TGCGCCAGCAGCTTGTCGGGCCCGGGGGCTTTCTTT
CDR3: CASSLSGPGAFF
V: TRBV5-1
length: 12
J: TRBJ1-1
D: NA
size: NA

DNA: TGTGCCAGCAGTGTCACCAGCACAGATACGCAGTATTTT
CDR3: CASSVTSTDTQYF
V: TRBV6-1
length: 13
J: TRBJ2-3
D: NA
size: NA

DNA: TGTGCCAGCAGCGTAGAAAGCGGGAGGGTAAATGAGCAGTTCTTC
CDR3: CASSVESGRVNEQFF
V: TRBV9
length: 15
J: TRBJ2-1
D: TRBD2
size: NA

DNA: TGTGCCAGCAGCGGAAGGACAGGGGGTACACAAGAGACCCAGTACTTC
CDR3: CASSGRTGGTQETQYF
V: TRBV9
length: 16
J: TRBJ2-5
D: TRBD1
size: NA

DNA: TGCGCCAGCAGCTTGGCCCGCCAGACGAACACTGAAGCTTTCTTT
CDR3: CASSLARQTNTEAFF
V: TRBV5-1
length: 15
J: TRBJ1-1
D: NA
size: NA

DNA: TGCAGCGTTGTGAATGAGGCAGGACTATCATACAGAAACTATGGCTACACCTTC
CDR3: CSVVNEAGLSYRNYGYTF
V: TRBV29-1
length: 18
J: TRBJ1-2
D: NA
size: NA

DNA: TGTGCCAGCAGCTTAGGACCGGGACACTACGAGCAGTACTTC
CDR3: CASSLGPGHYEQYF
V: TRBV11-2
length: 14
J: TRBJ2-7
D: NA
size: NA

DNA: TGTGCCATCAGTGAAACTACAGGAGGCGAGCAGTACTTC
CDR3: CAISETTGGEQYF
V: TRBV10-3
length: 13
J: TRBJ2-7
D: NA
size: NA

DNA: TGTGCCAGCAGCTACACCGGGGAGCTGTTTTTT
CDR3: CASSYTGELFF
V: TRBV9
length: 11
J: TRBJ2-2
D: NA
size: few

DNA: TGTGCCAGCAGCCCCCTTCCGAGCACCGGGGAGCTGTTTTTT
CDR3: CASSPLPSTGELFF
V: TRBV6-5
length: 14
J: TRBJ2-2
D: NA
size: NA

DNA: TGTGCCAGCAGCCACCCCGGGCTGAACACTGAAGCTTTCTTT
CDR3: CASSHPGLNTEAFF
V: TRBV6-5
length: 14
J: TRBJ1-1
D: NA
size: NA

DNA: TGCAGCGTTGAAGAGGGAGGGAACGAGCAGTACTTC
CDR3: CSVEEGGNEQYF
V: TRBV29-1
length: 12
J: TRBJ2-7
D: TRBD2
size: NA

DNA: TGTGCCAGCAGCTTAATCTGGGGAGGTGGGACCCAGTACTTC
CDR3: CASSLIWGGGTQYF
V: TRBV11-2
length: 14
J: TRBJ2-5
D: NA
size: few

DNA: TGTGCCTGCGGACAGAGCTCTGGGGCCAACGTCCTGACTTTC
CDR3: CACGQSSGANVLTF
V: TRBV30
length: 14
J: TRBJ2-6
D: NA
size: NA

DNA: TGTGCCAGCAGTACCTCCTCTAGCGGGAGGGGTGATGAGCAGTTCTTC
CDR3: CASSTSSSGRGDEQFF
V: TRBV7-8
length: 16
J: TRBJ2-1
D: TRBD2
size: NA

DNA: TGCAGCGTTGAAGCGACAGGGGGTTATGGCTACACCTTC
CDR3: CSVEATGGYGYTF
V: TRBV29-1
length: 13
J: TRBJ1-2
D: TRBD1
size: few

DNA: TGTGCCAGCAGCTTGGAAAGGGACCTCCCCTCTCAGCCCCAGCATTTT
CDR3: CASSLERDLPSQPQHF
V: TRBV5-8
length: 16
J: TRBJ1-5
D: NA
size: NA

DNA: TGCAGCGTTGAATCCGGCGGCTACGAGCAGTACTTC
CDR3: CSVESGGYEQYF
V: TRBV29-1
length: 12
J: TRBJ2-7
D: NA
size: few

DNA: TGCAGCGTCGAACTCCGGGACAGGGGTGCGGAGTACTTC
CDR3: CSVELRDRGAEYF
V: TRBV29-1
length: 13
J: TRBJ2-7
D: TRBD1
size: NA

DNA: TGCGCCAGCAGCCAAGAATGGGGGTTGAACACTGAAGCTTTCTTT
CDR3: CASSQEWGLNTEAFF
V: TRBV4-3
length: 15
J: TRBJ1-1
D: NA
size: NA

DNA: TGTGCCAGCAGCGGATTCAGGGACACTGAAGCTTTCTTT
CDR3: CASSGFRDTEAFF
V: TRBV13
length: 13
J: TRBJ1-1
D: NA
size: NA

DNA: TGTGCCGCCAGTGGGGCGTGGATAGAGACCCAGTACTTC
CDR3: CAASGAWIETQYF
V: TRBV25-1
length: 13
J: TRBJ2-5
D: NA
size: NA

DNA: TGCAGCGTTGAAGACCCCGCTAACTATGGCTACACCTTC
CDR3: CSVEDPANYGYTF
V: TRBV29-1
length: 13
J: TRBJ1-2
D: NA
size: few

DNA: TGTGCCAGCAGTGATCCGGGAGGTCCTAACTATGGCTACACCTTC
CDR3: CASSDPGGPNYGYTF
V: TRBV2
length: 15
J: TRBJ1-2
D: NA
size: few

DNA: TGTGCCAGCGGGCCGGGCAGGGGAGTTGAAGCTTTCTTT
CDR3: CASGPGRGVEAFF
V: TRBV13
length: 13
J: TRBJ1-1
D: NA
size: few

DNA: TGTGCCAGCAGTTTATCCTGGCACATTGAAGCTTTCTTT
CDR3: CASSLSWHIEAFF
V: TRBV27
length: 13
J: TRBJ1-1
D: NA
size: NA

DNA: TGTGCCAGCTCACTTGGGGATACGCAGTATTTT
CDR3: CASSLGDTQYF
V: TRBV18
length: 11
J: TRBJ2-3
D: NA
size: many

DNA: TGCAGCGTTACCCGTAGCGGGAGTCCTTCCTACGAGCAGTACTTC
CDR3: CSVTRSGSPSYEQYF
V: TRBV29-1
length: 15
J: TRBJ2-7
D: TRBD2
size: NA

DNA: TGCGCCAGCAGCCTCCGGACTAACTCCGGGGAGCTGTTTTTT
CDR3: CASSLRTNSGELFF
V: TRBV4-3
length: 14
J: TRBJ2-2
D: NA
size: few

DNA: TGCAGCGTGAACCTACAGGAGACGTTACCCTATGGCTACACCTTC
CDR3: CSVNLQETLPYGYTF
V: TRBV29-1
length: 15
J: TRBJ1-2
D: NA
size: NA

DNA: TGTGCCAGCAACCCGGGAGGGACTACATTTCTGGAGACCCAGTACTTC
CDR3: CASNPGGTTFLETQYF
V: TRBV7-3
length: 16
J: TRBJ2-5
D: TRBD2
size: NA